These T cell receptor beta chains were read from a single sample in a study of shared clonotypes between healthy human individuals. Data came from immunoSEQ multiplex PCR; TCRdb stores just in-frame clones and leaves some out. The table records about 2.3 million clones, under 95% of them present only once. Sequencing used naive CD4+ T cells from PBMCs. These receptor sequences come from a man between 18 and 29 years old in good health. Some clones in this sample may be carry-over from other donors' samples. Both conserved end residues are part of each CDR3. The D gene is left open where the match is weak. Size tells how often a clone was seen (once, few, many) or the class of an expanded clone, and some rows leave it out.

V: TRBV7-8; J: TRBJ2-7; D: NA; size: NA; CDR3: CASSLVRQGTYEQYF; DNA: TGTGCCAGCAGCTTAGTACGGCAGGGAACCTACGAGCAGTACTTC
V: TRBV19; J: TRBJ2-5; D: NA; size: NA; CDR3: CASSIGQQETQYF; DNA: TGTGCCAGTAGTATCGGACAACAAGAGACCCAGTACTTC
V: TRBV7-2; J: TRBJ2-3; D: TRBD2; size: NA; CDR3: CASSPTLAGSTDTQYF; DNA: TGTGCCAGCAGCCCCACACTAGCGGGGAGCACAGATACGCAGTATTTT
V: TRBV5-1; J: TRBJ2-7; D: TRBD1; size: NA; CDR3: CASSFDRESYEQYF; DNA: TGCGCCAGCAGCTTCGACAGGGAATCCTACGAGCAGTACTTC
V: TRBV28; J: TRBJ2-6; D: TRBD1; size: NA; CDR3: CASSLKGTGDLGANVLTF; DNA: TGTGCCAGCAGTTTGAAGGGGACAGGGGATCTTGGGGCCAACGTCCTGACTTTC
V: TRBV18; J: TRBJ2-2; D: NA; size: once; CDR3: CASSPTGGELFF; DNA: TGTGCCAGCTCACCAACGGGCGGGGAGCTGTTTTTT
V: TRBV30; J: TRBJ2-1; D: NA; size: NA; CDR3: CAWQEINEQFF; DNA: TGTGCTTGGCAGGAGATTAATGAGCAGTTCTTC
V: TRBV4-2; J: TRBJ1-5; D: TRBD1; size: NA; CDR3: CASSQPGTGGNQPQHF; DNA: TGTGCCAGCAGCCAGCCCGGGACAGGGGGCAATCAGCCCCAGCATTTT
V: TRBV6-6; J: TRBJ2-7; D: NA; size: NA; CDR3: CASSYPERVSYEQYF; DNA: TGTGCCAGCAGTTACCCAGAGAGGGTCTCCTACGAGCAGTACTTC
V: TRBV6-5; J: TRBJ2-7; D: TRBD1; size: NA; CDR3: CASSYRPGTGLGEQYF; DNA: TGTGCCAGCAGTTACCGTCCCGGGACAGGGTTGGGCGAGCAGTACTTC
V: TRBV20-1; J: TRBJ1-4; D: NA; size: NA; CDR3: CSASPTEKLFF; DNA: TGCAGTGCTAGTCCGACGGAAAAACTGTTTTTT
V: TRBV4-3; J: TRBJ2-3; D: NA; size: NA; CDR3: CASSQDPRALNTDTQYF; DNA: TGCGCCAGCAGCCAAGATCCCAGGGCTCTCAACACAGATACGCAGTATTTT
V: TRBV7-9; J: TRBJ2-7; D: TRBD2; size: NA; CDR3: CASNKAGGYEQYF; DNA: TGTGCCAGCAACAAAGCGGGGGGCTACGAGCAGTACTTC
V: TRBV11-3; J: TRBJ1-1; D: NA; size: NA; CDR3: CASSFSHSNTEAFF; DNA: TGTGCCAGCAGCTTTAGCCATTCGAACACTGAAGCTTTCTTT
V: TRBV14; J: TRBJ2-4; D: NA; size: NA; CDR3: CASSQDFRRGNIQYF; DNA: TGTGCCAGCAGCCAAGATTTTCGCCGGGGAAACATTCAGTACTTC
V: TRBV2; J: TRBJ1-2; D: NA; size: once; CDR3: CASSEANPIVYGYTF; DNA: TGTGCCAGCAGTGAAGCGAATCCCATTGTCTATGGCTACACCTTC
V: TRBV5-4; J: TRBJ2-1; D: NA; size: NA; CDR3: CASTPRGTYNEQFF; DNA: TGTGCCAGCACCCCCCGGGGGACCTACAATGAGCAGTTCTTC
V: TRBV28; J: TRBJ1-1; D: NA; size: few; CDR3: CASLGVMNTEAFF; DNA: TGTGCCAGCCTAGGGGTTATGAACACTGAAGCTTTCTTT
V: TRBV5-1; J: TRBJ2-3; D: NA; size: NA; CDR3: CASSLSSRDTQYF; DNA: TGCGCCAGCAGCTTGTCGAGCCGAGATACGCAGTATTTT